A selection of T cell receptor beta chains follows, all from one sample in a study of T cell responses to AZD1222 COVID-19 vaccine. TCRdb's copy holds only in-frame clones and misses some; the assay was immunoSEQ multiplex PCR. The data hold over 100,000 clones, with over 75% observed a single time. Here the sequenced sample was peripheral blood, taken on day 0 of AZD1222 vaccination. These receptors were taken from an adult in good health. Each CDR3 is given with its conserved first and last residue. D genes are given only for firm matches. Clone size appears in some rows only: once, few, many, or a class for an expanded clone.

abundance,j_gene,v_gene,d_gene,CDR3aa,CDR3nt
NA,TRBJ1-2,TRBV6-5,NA,CASKRREDYGYTF,TGTGCCAGCAAAAGACGCGAGGACTATGGCTACACCTTC
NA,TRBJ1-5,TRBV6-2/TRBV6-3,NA,CASSYSKGTRTVANQPQHF,TGTGCCAGCAGTTACTCTAAAGGGACTCGGACAGTAGCCAATCAGCCCCAGCATTTT
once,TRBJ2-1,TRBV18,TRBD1,CASSPPGTGSYNEQFF,TGTGCCAGCTCACCACCCGGGACAGGGTCCTACAATGAGCAGTTCTTC
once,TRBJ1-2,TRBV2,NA,CASGPMGNLGYTF,TGTGCCAGCGGCCCCATGGGGAATCTTGGCTACACCTTC
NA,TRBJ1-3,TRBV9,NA,CASSVVGISGNTIYF,TGTGCCAGCAGCGTAGTGGGGATCTCTGGAAACACCATATATTTT
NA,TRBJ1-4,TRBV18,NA,CASSPLANEKLFF,TGTGCCAGCTCACCCCTGGCCAATGAAAAACTGTTTTTT
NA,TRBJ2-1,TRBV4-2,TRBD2,CASSQAAGGLNEQFF,TGTGCCAGCAGCCAAGCAGCGGGGGGGCTAAATGAGCAGTTCTTC
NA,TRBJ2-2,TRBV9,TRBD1,CASSRTGGPNTGELFF,TGTGCCAGCAGCCGGACAGGGGGCCCGAACACCGGGGAGCTGTTTTTT
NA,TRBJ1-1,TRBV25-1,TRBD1,CASYRTGFAEAFF,TGTGCCAGCTACCGGACAGGGTTCGCTGAAGCTTTCTTT
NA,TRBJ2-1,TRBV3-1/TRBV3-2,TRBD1,CASSQANRGRVTEQFF,TGTGCCAGCAGCCAAGCAAACAGGGGGCGCGTTACTGAGCAGTTCTTC
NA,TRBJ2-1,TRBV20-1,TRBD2,CSASQATSGLLSSYNEQFF,TGCAGTGCTAGTCAGGCGACTAGCGGTTTATTAAGCTCCTACAATGAGCAGTTCTTC
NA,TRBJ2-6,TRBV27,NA,CASTASGANVLTF,TGTGCCAGCACCGCGTCTGGGGCCAACGTCCTGACTTTC
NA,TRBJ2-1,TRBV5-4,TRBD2,CASSMRTSGSYNEQFF,TGTGCCAGCAGCATGCGCACTAGCGGTTCCTACAATGAGCAGTTCTTC
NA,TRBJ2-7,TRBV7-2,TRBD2,CASSSTGLAGALSSYEQYF,TGTGCCAGCAGCTCTACAGGACTAGCGGGGGCCCTTAGCTCCTACGAGCAGTACTTC
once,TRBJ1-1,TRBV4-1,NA,CASSQEEDTEAFF,TGCGCCAGCAGCCAAGAGGAGGATACGGAGGCTTTCTTT
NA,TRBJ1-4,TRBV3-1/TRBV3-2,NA,CASSQASRGLSPKLFF,TGTGCCAGCAGCCAGGCAAGCAGGGGCCTCTCGCCCAAACTGTTTTTT
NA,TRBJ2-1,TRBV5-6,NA,CASSWDWNEQFF,TGTGCCAGCAGCTGGGACTGGAATGAGCAGTTCTTC
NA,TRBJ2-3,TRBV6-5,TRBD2,CASSYSPSGPQDTQYF,TGTGCCAGCAGTTACTCGCCTAGCGGGCCTCAGGATACGCAGTATTTT
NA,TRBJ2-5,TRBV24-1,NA,CATSDGGIGAQETQYF,TGTGCCACCAGTGATGGGGGAATAGGGGCCCAAGAGACCCAGTACTTC
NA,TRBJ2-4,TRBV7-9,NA,CASSLGSKNIQYF,TGTGCCAGCAGCTTAGGGTCCAAAAACATTCAGTACTTC
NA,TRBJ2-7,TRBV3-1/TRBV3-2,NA,CASRRTVDSYEQYF,TGTGCCAGCAGACGGACAGTGGACTCCTACGAGCAGTACTTC
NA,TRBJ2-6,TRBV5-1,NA,CASSQSGTVSGANVLTF,TGCGCCAGCAGCCAATCGGGGACGGTTTCTGGGGCCAACGTCCTGACTTTC
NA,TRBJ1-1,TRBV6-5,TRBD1,CASRTDRVIPEAFF,TGTGCCAGCAGAACCGACAGGGTTATACCTGAAGCTTTCTTT
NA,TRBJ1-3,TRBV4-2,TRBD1,CASSQDLGTGAGNTIYF,TGTGCCAGCAGCCAAGATCTTGGGACAGGGGCTGGAAACACCATATATTTT
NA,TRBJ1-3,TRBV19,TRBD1,CASSTGTGGNTIYF,TGTGCCAGTAGTACTGGGACAGGCGGAAACACCATATATTTT
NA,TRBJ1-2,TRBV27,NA,CASRRNLQDGYTF,TGTGCCAGCCGGCGGAATCTACAGGATGGCTACACCTTC
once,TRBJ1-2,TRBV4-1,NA,CASSQGLVDYGYTF,TGCGCCAGCAGCCAGGGTCTAGTTGACTATGGCTACACCTTC
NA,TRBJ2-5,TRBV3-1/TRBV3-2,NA,CASSPSVGETQYF,TGTGCCAGCAGCCCAAGTGTCGGGGAGACCCAGTACTTC
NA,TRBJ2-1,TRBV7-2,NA,CASSPRRRDHNEQFF,TGTGCCAGCTCCCCACGCAGGAGGGACCATAATGAGCAGTTCTTC
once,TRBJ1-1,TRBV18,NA,CASSPPGGVTEAFF,TGTGCCAGCTCACCACCGGGGGGCGTCACTGAAGCTTTCTTT
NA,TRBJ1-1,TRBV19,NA,CASSSQMNTEAFF,TGTGCCAGTAGTAGTCAAATGAACACTGAAGCTTTCTTT
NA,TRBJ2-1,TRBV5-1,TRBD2,CASSLGGTTYNEQFF,TGCGCCAGCAGCTTGGGCGGGACTACCTACAATGAGCAGTTCTTC
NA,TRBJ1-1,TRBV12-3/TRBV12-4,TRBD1,CASRVTGDTEAFF,TGTGCCAGCAGGGTGACAGGGGACACTGAAGCTTTCTTT
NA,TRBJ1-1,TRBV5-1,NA,CASSLGQATEAFF,TGCGCCAGCAGCTTGGGGCAGGCCACTGAAGCTTTCTTT
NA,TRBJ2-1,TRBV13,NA,CASSPGNLMLNEQFF,TGTGCCAGCAGTCCCGGGAATTTGATGTTGAATGAGCAGTTCTTC
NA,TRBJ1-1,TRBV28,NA,CASSPHGSPELEAFF,TGTGCCAGCAGTCCCCATGGTTCCCCCGAACTCGAAGCTTTCTTT
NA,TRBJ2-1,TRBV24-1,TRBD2,CATSDRAGANYNEQFF,TGTGCCACCAGTGATCGGGCGGGAGCCAACTACAATGAGCAGTTCTTC
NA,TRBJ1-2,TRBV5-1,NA,CASSLTGTSYGYTF,TGCGCCAGCAGCTTAACAGGGACTTCATATGGCTACACCTTC
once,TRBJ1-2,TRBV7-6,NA,CASSLAPGLSVPGYYGYTF,TGTGCCAGCAGCTTAGCTCCGGGACTCTCTGTACCGGGGTACTATGGCTACACCTTC
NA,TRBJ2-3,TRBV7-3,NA,CASSRTGGDTQYF,TGTGCCAGCAGTCGGACGGGGGGCGATACGCAGTATTTT
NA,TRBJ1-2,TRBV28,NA,CASTPRGRRGYTF,TGTGCCAGCACCCCGCGGGGGAGGAGAGGCTACACCTTC
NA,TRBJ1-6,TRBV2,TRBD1,CASSERQGNNSPLHF,TGTGCCAGCAGTGAAAGACAGGGTAATAATTCACCCCTCCACTTT
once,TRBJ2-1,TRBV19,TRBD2,CASSISGGVNEQFF,TGTGCCAGTAGTATTTCCGGGGGGGTCAATGAGCAGTTCTTC
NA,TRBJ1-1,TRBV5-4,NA,CASSHISGEEAFF,TGTGCCAGCAGCCACATTTCAGGGGAGGAAGCTTTCTTT
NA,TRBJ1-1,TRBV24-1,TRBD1,CATMQGGNTEAFF,TGTGCCACCATGCAGGGGGGGAACACTGAAGCTTTCTTT
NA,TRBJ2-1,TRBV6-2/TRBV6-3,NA,CASSLHRPYNEQFF,TGTGCCAGCAGCCTCCACAGACCCTACAATGAGCAGTTCTTC